This passage covers 28 T cell receptor beta chains from one sample sequenced in a study of CD8+CD57+ T cells in acquired aplastic anemia. Both TCR beta VDJ combination and CDR3 sequence profiling were carried out. Genomic DNA was the template for this profiling. TCRdb used MiXCR to reprocess the reads, holding one entry per CDR3 protein. Among about 140,000 distinct CDR3 sequences listed, around two fifths were seen once. The specimen was sorted CD4+, CD8+, or CD8+CD57+ T cells (not recorded which) from PBMCs. The source of these receptors is a human donor in good health, serving as a control.

V and J are TRBV5-6 and TRBJ2-7; 14 positions agree with TRBD2. CDR3 size: 15 residues. Per the germline V gene, CDR1 is SGHDT and CDR2 is YYEEEE. The V and J ends lost 4 bases and 6 bases, in that order; junction bases with no gene match: 6. CDR3 in amino acids: CASSKGTSGSIEQYF. DNA of the CDR3: TGTGCCAGCAGCAAAGGGACTAGCGGGAGCATCGAGCAGTACTTC. The full variable domain, completed using reference TRBV5-6 and TRBJ2-7, is DAGVTQSPTHLIKTRGQQVTLRCSPKSGHDTVSWYQQALGQGPQFIFQYYEEEERQRGNFPDRFSGHQFPNYSSELNVNALLLGDSALYLCASSKGTSGSIEQYFGPGTRLTVT.

The rearrangement joins TRBV10-3 to TRBJ2-3, with D possibly matching TRBD1 (5 bases). This CDR3 region has 15 residues. V was shortened by 10 bases and J by 2 bases, with 19 bases between the two germline ends. CDR1 is ENHRY and CDR2 is SYGVKD in the germline V gene. The DNA for the CDR3 is TGTGCCAGCAATGGCAGGGCTGGAAACACAGATACGCAGTATTTT. Its protein product is CASNGRAGNTDTQYF.

This clonotype was picked up many times. The V and J genes are TRBV5-1 and TRBJ2-1, with 7 positions matching TRBD2. V shed 1 base, J shed 4 bases, and the junction held 5 bases outside the gene matches. The CDR3 loop spans 15 amino acids. Germline lookup yields CDR1 SGHRS and CDR2 YFSETQ. DNA of the CDR3: TGCGCCAGCAGCTTGTTTCGGGAGGCATACAATGAGCAGTTCTTC. It translates to CASSLFREAYNEQFF.

This clonotype appeared a few times. The chain links TRBV6-2 or TRBV6-3 to TRBJ1-5; 7 nucleotides line up with TRBD1. V lost 4 bases, J lost 6 bases, and 6 bases stayed unmatched. The CDR3 covers 14 residues. CDR1 is MNHEY, CDR2 SVGEGT, per germline. DNA for the CDR3: TGTGCCAGCAGTTTACTCACAGGGGTTCAGCCCCAGCATTTT. This sequence encodes CASSLLTGVQPQHF.

J is TRBJ1-2 and V is TRBV10-3; tentatively, D is TRBD1 (5 bases). The CDR3 is 16 residues long. Trimming left V 3 bases short and J 0 bases short, with 14 bases between. CDR1 ENHRY and CDR2 SYGVKD come from the germline V gene. CDR3 in DNA: TGTGCCATCAGTGATGTCAGGGAAGCCACTAACTATGGCTACACCTTC. It is translated as CAISDVREATNYGYTF.

The rearrangement links TRBV27 to TRBJ1-3; D call uncertain. From germline, CDR1 is MNHEY and CDR2 SMNVEV (reference sequence). The V end was cut by 2 bases, the J end by 5 bases, with 7 bases between. The CDR3 is 13 amino acids. The CDR3 protein is CASSLTERNTIYF. Written as DNA, the CDR3 is TGTGCCAGCAGTTTAACAGAGCGAAACACCATATATTTT.

This clonotype has a handful of counts. This may stem from a read error, because a much larger clone lies one nucleotide away. Here the CDR3 omits its conserved ending phenylalanine or tryptophan, so a read error is the likely source. The DNA is left out, because the CDR3 cannot be placed on it with certainty; the CDR3 is given as TCRdb lists it. V and J are TRBV5-1 and TRBJ1-2; TRBD1 was called by the table and not checked on the DNA. CDR1 SGHRS and CDR2 YFSETQ come from the germline V gene. The CDR3 numbers 13 amino acids, ends counted. CDR3 residues: CASSLGDRLSFTS.

Turning to this clonotype: This clone may be a read error of a much larger clone one base away. J is TRBJ1-5 and V is TRBV19; D is ambiguous. This CDR3 spans 14 amino acids. CDR1 and CDR2 (germline): LNHDA, SQIVND (reference sequence). The CDR3 reads CASSSRRWGQPRHF. In DNA, the CDR3 is TGTGCCAGTAGTAGCAGGCGGTGGGGTCAGCCCCGGCATTTT.

This clonotype was detected many times. The chain is built from TRBV19 and TRBJ2-1; D gene uncertain. The germline CDR1 and CDR2 sequences are LNHDA and SQIVND (reference sequence). Trimming removed 5 bases from V and 3 bases from J, with 14 bases in between. This CDR3 comprises 15 residues. DNA of the CDR3: TGTGCCAGTAGTTCTATTCAGGCTAGCTACAATGAGCAGTTCTTC. Translated: CASSSIQASYNEQFF. Variable domain in full (rest from reference TRBV19 and TRBJ2-1): DGGITQSPKYLFRKEGQNVTLSCEQNLNHDAMYWYRQDPGQGLRLIYYSQIVNDFQKGDIAEGYSVSREKKESFPLTVTSAQKNPTAFYLCASSSIQASYNEQFFGPGTRLTVL.

Note on this clonotype: Relative to the germline gene, one junction end is altered; a read error may explain this. The chain couples TRBV10-3 to TRBJ2-1, with 9 bases that match TRBD1. This CDR3 is built from 15 residues. The V gene's germline CDR1 is ENHRY and CDR2 SYGVKD. In nucleotides, the CDR3 is TGTGCCACCAGTGAGGGACAGGGTAGTTTCAATGAGCAGTTCTTC. This sequence encodes CATSEGQGSFNEQFF.

This chain links TRBV30 with TRBJ1-5; D ambiguous. This CDR3 is 13 amino acids long. The germline V gene has CDR1 GTSNPN and CDR2 SVGIG (reference sequence). V lost 0 bases and J 7 bases, leaving 10 bases between the germline ends. As DNA, the CDR3 is TGTGCCTGGAGTGTACGTAGGGAACAGCCCCAGCATTTT. Translation: CAWSVRREQPQHF.

The V call is TRBV29-1, the J call TRBJ2-7; 10 bases map to TRBD2. CDR1 and CDR2 from the germline V gene are SQVTM and ANQGSEA. The CDR3 contains 14 residues. Germline trimming cut 7 bases from V and 4 bases from J; bases unmatched to any gene: 10. CDR3 protein: CSAKGLARGYEQYF. In DNA, the CDR3 is TGCAGCGCCAAGGGACTAGCGAGAGGGTACGAGCAGTACTTC.

The rearrangement uses TRBV4-1 and TRBJ1-6; possibly TRBD1 for D (6 bases). V gave up 0 bases and J gave up 7 bases, with 16 bases separating them. Germline V gene sequence: CDR1 MGHRA, CDR2 YSYEKL. The CDR3 length is 17 residues. Here the CDR3 reads CASSQEPGRGNNSPLHF. In DNA form, the CDR3 reads TGCGCCAGCAGCCAAGAACCGGGCAGGGGTAACAATTCACCCCTCCACTTT.

The V and J genes are TRBV24-1 and TRBJ2-1; the D gene is possibly TRBD1 (6 bases). Per germline, CDR1 KGHDR and CDR2 SFDVKD. The CDR3 sequence is 12 residues long. V lost 4 bases and J 9 bases, leaving 9 bases between the germline ends. Here the CDR3 reads CATSDRGSEQFF. The CDR3 DNA reads TGTGCCACCAGTGACAGGGGCAGTGAGCAGTTCTTC.

The chain combines TRBV18 with TRBJ2-7; D is possibly TRBD2 (7 bases). V lost 2 bases, J lost 0 bases, and 20 bases lay in between. The CDR3 has 18 amino acids. Germline values: CDR1 KGHSH, CDR2 LQKENI. CDR3 sequence: CASSPTLSRGGLSYEQYF. CDR3 bases: TGTGCCAGCTCACCAACGTTAAGTCGCGGGGGCCTCTCCTACGAGCAGTACTTC.

Notes on this clonotype: One junction end disagrees with the germline gene, perhaps due to a read error. The chain couples TRBV10-3 to TRBJ2-7; 11 bases are a match to TRBD1. The CDR3 sequence is 15 residues long. Per germline, CDR1 ENHRY and CDR2 SYGVKD. The CDR3 here is CASSGRGTGGYEQYF. In DNA form, the CDR3 reads TGTGCCAGCAGTGGGAGGGGGACAGGGGGCTACGAGCAGTACTTC.

Ten or more counts support this clonotype. The chain has TRBV3-1 and TRBJ1-6; 8 bases line up with TRBD1. Germline CDR1 and CDR2: LGHDT and YNNKEL (reference sequence). Losses at the gene ends were 9 bases for V and 10 bases for J; bases not matched to a gene: 5. The CDR3 is made up of 12 amino acids. CDR3 DNA sequence: TGTGCCAGTGGACAGGGTGGATCACCCCTCCACTTT. It encodes CASGQGGSPLHF.

This clonotype was picked up many times. V is TRBV19 and J is TRBJ1-5, with TRBD1 matching over 7 bases. With V trimmed by 1 base and J by 4 bases, 7 bases remained unmatched. Germline V CDR1 and CDR2: LNHDA, SQIVND (reference sequence). This CDR3 comprises 16 residues. This chain's CDR3 is CASSIGGGQSNQPQHF. The CDR3 DNA is TGTGCCAGTAGTATAGGAGGGGGACAGTCGAATCAGCCCCAGCATTTT. The variable domain in full, with the rest retrieved from reference TRBV19 and TRBJ1-5, is DGGITQSPKYLFRKEGQNVTLSCEQNLNHDAMYWYRQDPGQGLRLIYYSQIVNDFQKGDIAEGYSVSREKKESFPLTVTSAQKNPTAFYLCASSIGGGQSNQPQHFGDGTRLSIL.

In this sample, this clonotype turned up many times. The CDR3 DNA follows: TGTGCCAGCAGCTTAGAAGGGACCGTGAGCTCTGGAAACACCATATATTTT. It codes for CASSLEGTVSSGNTIYF. This sequence joins TRBV7-9 and TRBJ1-3; TRBD1 is a possible D gene (5 bases). Germline V lookup: CDR1 SEHNR, CDR2 FQNEAQ (reference sequence). CDR3 length: 17 residues. Trimming took 1 base from V and 0 from J, leaving 13 bases between them.

This sequence joins TRBV24-1 and TRBJ1-5; tentatively, D is TRBD1 (5 bases). Trimming left V 4 bases short and J 3 bases short, with 15 bases between. CDR1 and CDR2 from the germline V gene are KGHDR and SFDVKD. This CDR3 is built from 16 residues. The CDR3 coding sequence is TGTGCCACCAGTGACTCGCGGGGGGGACTCAATCAGCCCCAGCATTTT. It specifies CATSDSRGGLNQPQHF.

The chain employs TRBV27 and TRBJ2-6; 9 bases agree with TRBD1. The CDR3 has 18 residues. Unmatched junction bases numbered 6, after V lost 2 bases and J lost 1 base. Looked up from germline, CDR1 is MNHEY and CDR2 is SMNVEV (reference sequence). The CDR3: CASSLTGGMFSGANVLTF. The CDR3 bases are TGTGCCAGCAGTTTAACAGGGGGCATGTTTTCTGGGGCCAACGTCCTGACTTTC.

This clonotype was recorded many times. The V gene is TRBV24-1, the J gene TRBJ2-1; TRBD2 agrees at 12 bases. CDR1 and CDR2 from the germline V gene are KGHDR and SFDVKD. The CDR3 consists of 15 residues. J was trimmed by 10 bases and V by 4 bases; bases with no gene match: 7. The CDR3: CATSEPTSGGLEQFF. DNA for the CDR3: TGTGCCACCAGTGAGCCGACTAGCGGGGGCTTGGAGCAGTTCTTC.

The chain has TRBV14 and TRBJ2-1, with 16 bases matching TRBD2. CDR3 length: 19 amino acids. The junction had 6 bases not matched to a gene; V was cut back by 4 bases and J by 0 bases. Germline CDR1 is SGHDN and CDR2 is FVKESK. For the CDR3, the DNA is TGTGCCAGCAGCCTAAGGGGACTAGCGGGAGGGGGCTCCTACAATGAGCAGTTCTTC. This gives the protein CASSLRGLAGGGSYNEQFF.

The V gene is TRBV19, the J gene TRBJ1-3, with no clear D. The germline CDR1 and CDR2 sequences are LNHDA and SQIVND (reference sequence). The CDR3 has 12 residues. Trimming cost V 6 bases and J 7 bases, with 10 bases left between them. CDR3 loop: CASRTVGNTIYF. Written as DNA, the CDR3 is TGTGCCAGTAGGACGGTGGGGAACACCATATATTTT.

With respect to this clonotype: The missing conserved phenylalanine or tryptophan at the end of this CDR3 makes a read error likely. The genes are TRBV6-1 and TRBJ2-3, with D possibly being TRBD2 (6 bases). The CDR3 has 16 residues. V was trimmed by 6 bases and J by 0 bases, leaving 16 bases between them. Germline values: CDR1 MNHNS, CDR2 SASEGT. The CDR3 coding sequence is TGTGCCAGCAGCACCGGGACTCACACTAGCACAGATACGCAGTATTCT. Translated: CASSTGTHTSTDTQYS.

This clonotype was observed at least ten times. The chain uses TRBV6-5 and TRBJ1-6; D unresolved. The CDR3 spans 12 residues. V gave up 0 bases and J gave up 9 bases, with 3 bases separating them. Germline-derived CDR1 and CDR2 are MNHEY and SVGAGI. CDR3 protein: CASSYSGSPLHF. CDR3 DNA sequence: TGTGCCAGCAGTTACTCGGGTTCACCCCTCCACTTT.

Only a few counts were recorded for this clonotype. The chain is built from TRBV30 and TRBJ1-1; 9 bases fit TRBD1. This CDR3 region has 13 residues. After removal of 3 bases from V and 1 base from J, the junction contained 0 bases not matched to a gene. Germline CDR1 is GTSNPN and CDR2 is SVGIG (reference sequence). The CDR3 DNA reads TGTGCCTGGAGGGGACAGGGGAACACTGAAGCTTTCTTT. This gives the protein CAWRGQGNTEAFF. The full variable domain, in which reference TRBV30 and TRBJ1-1 provide the parts outside the CDR3, is SQTIHQWPATLVQPVGSPLSLECTVEGTSNPNLYWYRQAAGRGLQLLFYSVGIGQISSEVPQNLSASRPQDRQFILSSKKLLLSDSGFYLCAWRGQGNTEAFFGQGTRLTVV.

This clonotype was recorded at least ten times. The rearrangement joins TRBV6-1 to TRBJ2-7, with 14 bases matching TRBD2. The CDR3 consists of 15 residues. The germline V gene encodes CDR1 MNHNS and CDR2 SASEGT. Trimming took 7 bases from V and 3 from J; bases not matched to a gene: 5. CDR3 protein: CASNQGTSGSYEQYF. DNA for the CDR3: TGTGCCAGCAACCAAGGGACTAGCGGGAGCTACGAGCAGTACTTC.